This T cell receptor (beta chain) was profiled in a study of T cell responses to AZD1222 COVID-19 vaccine. Data came from immunoSEQ multiplex PCR; TCRdb stores just in-frame clones and leaves some out. The sample records almost 65,000 clones, around 83% being singletons. V was trimmed by 3 bases and J by 0 bases, leaving 6 bases between them. CDR1 and CDR2 (germline): KGHSH, LQKENI. This CDR3 has 13 residues. In its sample, this clone was seen once. Sequences were derived from peripheral blood, sampled on day 0 of AZD1222 vaccination. The sequence was collected from an adult in good health. The chain is built from TRBV18 and TRBJ2-7; D is uncertain. CDR3 DNA: TGTGCCAGCTCACCCTTTGGCTCCTACGAGCAGTACTTC. It encodes CASSPFGSYEQYF.